One sample yielded the 19 T cell receptor beta chains listed below, sequenced in a study of T cell changes during pregnancy in multiple sclerosis. Using immunoSEQ multiplex PCR, the repertoire was profiled, and TCRdb retains in-frame clones only, with some absent. The sample contains about 32,000 clones, roughly nine tenths of which appear only once. Sample: CD8+ T cells from peripheral blood mononuclear cells, taken in the third trimester of pregnancy. The receptors come from a female donor with multiple sclerosis, enrolled in a pregnancy study.

V is TRBV15 and J is TRBJ2-7; the D is unclear. Germline CDR1 LNHNV, CDR2 YYDKDF (reference sequence). V was cut by 0 bases and J by 6 bases, with 12 bases left in between. The length of the CDR3 is 14 residues. This chain's CDR3 is CATSRDYGSGEQYF. The CDR3 DNA sequence: TGTGCCACCAGCAGAGACTACGGGTCCGGCGAGCAGTACTTC.

V usage is TRBV5-3 and J usage is TRBJ1-1; 7 bases map to TRBD1. TRBV5-3 belongs to the ORF category, with a function that is uncertain. Trimming removed 7 bases from V and 5 bases from J; junction bases left unmatched: 20. This CDR3 is 17 amino acids long. This CDR3 reads CARGKGTAAKGGTEAFF. The CDR3 bases are TGTGCCAGAGGCAAAGGGACAGCGGCCAAAGGAGGGACTGAAGCTTTCTTT.

V and J are TRBV5-1 and TRBJ2-3, with TRBD2 as a possible D gene (6 bases). Per germline, CDR1 SGHRS and CDR2 YFSETQ. The CDR3 runs 17 residues. Deletions cut 0 bases from V and 2 bases from J, with 16 bases between. The CDR3 spells CASSLVGSGQYTDTQYF. DNA of the CDR3: TGCGCCAGCAGCTTGGTTGGTAGCGGACAATACACAGATACGCAGTATTTT.

The J gene is TRBJ2-7, the V gene TRBV27; 7 bases align to TRBD2. CDR1 MNHEY and CDR2 SMNVEV come from the germline V gene (reference sequence). This CDR3 region has 15 residues. The V gene end was trimmed by 3 bases and the J gene end by 2 bases; junction bases not matched to a gene: 7. CDR3 region: CASSLTLAAAYEQYF. The CDR3 DNA follows: TGTGCCAGCAGTTTGACCCTAGCGGCAGCCTACGAGCAGTACTTC.

In DNA, the CDR3 is TGTGCTATCGATGGGCTGGTTGGCGGGAGAGCCTCGGGAGAGCAGTACTTC. Protein product: CAIDGLVGGRASGEQYF. This sequence joins TRBV7-9 and TRBJ2-7; 7 bases agree with TRBD2. Germline-derived CDR1 and CDR2 are SEHNR and FQNEAQ (reference sequence). This CDR3 has 17 amino acids. Variable domain in full (rest from reference TRBV7-9 and TRBJ2-7): DTGVSQNPRHKITKRGQNVTFRCDPISEHNRLYWYRQTLGQGPEFLTYFQNEAQLEKSRLLSDRFSAERPKGSFSTLEIQRTEQGDSAMYLCAIDGLVGGRASGEQYFGPGTRLTVT.

The chain carries TRBV21-1 and TRBJ1-3; whether TRBD1, the table's D call, matches the DNA was not checked. TRBV21-1 has pseudogene status. The CDR3 runs 16 residues. CDR3: CASSLQTSYSGNTIYF. The DNA of the CDR3 is TGTGCCAGCAGCCTTCAGACAAGCTACTCTGGAAACACCATATATTTT.

The chain employs TRBV7-9 and TRBJ2-7; possible D gene TRBD1, 6 bases. This CDR3 contains 16 residues. V was clipped by 2 bases and J by 1 base, with 15 bases between them. In germline, CDR1 is SEHNR, CDR2 FQNEAQ (reference sequence). This CDR3 reads CASSLSSGVGSYEQYF. CDR3 sequence (DNA): TGTGCCAGCAGCTTAAGTTCAGGGGTCGGATCCTACGAGCAGTACTTC.

The chain couples TRBV30 to TRBJ2-7; 9 nucleotides agree with TRBD2. CDR1 is GTSNPN, CDR2 SVGIG, per germline (reference sequence). Unmatched junction bases numbered 6, after V lost 0 bases and J lost 3 bases. The CDR3 covers 15 residues. CDR3 sequence (DNA): TGTGCCTGGAGTGTAAGAGGTAGCGGGGGCTACGAGCAGTACTTC. The encoded protein is CAWSVRGSGGYEQYF.

This clone occurred once. The V call is TRBV29-1, the J call TRBJ2-3; 11 nucleotides match TRBD2. V trimming: 7 bases; J trimming: 4 bases; junction bases outside the gene matches: 7. In germline, CDR1 is SQVTM, CDR2 ANQGSEA. This CDR3 is 14 amino acids long. The CDR3 region has the DNA TGCAGCGCTCCGACTAGCGGGGTCTCAGATACGCAGTATTTT. This sequence encodes CSAPTSGVSDTQYF.

V usage is TRBV23-1 and J usage is TRBJ1-1; unclear D gene. Being an ORF, TRBV23-1 has a function that is uncertain. This CDR3 region has 15 residues. Trimming shortened V by 3 bases and J by 0 bases, and 11 bases separated the two germline ends. For the CDR3, the DNA is TGCGCCAGCAGTCATCATCGGGGTTTGAACACTGAAGCTTTCTTT. This gives the protein CASSHHRGLNTEAFF.

The V and J genes are TRBV30 and TRBJ2-1, with 8 bases matching TRBD1. Germline lookup yields CDR1 GTSNPN and CDR2 SVGIG (reference sequence). The CDR3 length is 13 residues. The ends lost 6 bases at V and 8 bases at J; junction bases unmatched: 9. This CDR3 is CACHRTGSDEQFF. CDR3 sequence (DNA): TGTGCCTGTCACCGGACAGGGAGCGATGAGCAGTTCTTC. Variable domain in full (rest from reference TRBV30 and TRBJ2-1): SQTIHQWPATLVQPVGSPLSLECTVEGTSNPNLYWYRQAAGRGLQLLFYSVGIGQISSEVPQNLSASRPQDRQFILSSKKLLLSDSGFYLCACHRTGSDEQFFGPGTRLTVL.

The chain carries TRBV15 and TRBJ2-1; tentative D call: TRBD1 (5 bases). CDR3 length: 16 amino acids. V dropped 5 bases and J dropped 5 bases, with 19 bases sitting between them. Germline loops: CDR1 LNHNV, CDR2 YYDKDF (reference sequence). The CDR3 reads CATSSRQSRRHNEQFF. DNA of the CDR3: TGTGCCACCAGCTCAAGACAGTCCCGTAGGCACAATGAGCAGTTCTTC.

The rearrangement uses TRBV23-1 and TRBJ1-5; D remains ambiguous. TRBV23-1 is an ORF for which the function is uncertain. The CDR3 has 17 residues. Trimming removed 0 bases from V and 7 bases from J, with 19 bases in between. The CDR3 DNA is TGCGCCAGCAGTCAATCTACCGTGTTTTTCCGACTACAGCCCCAGCATTTT. Encoded protein: CASSQSTVFFRLQPQHF.

The chain combines TRBV5-6 with TRBJ1-6; no clear D. Trimming stripped 4 bases from V and 15 bases from J, with 14 bases between. The CDR3 contains 12 residues. Per germline, CDR1 SGHDT and CDR2 YYEEEE. CDR3 amino acids: CASSAGRSGLHF. Written as DNA, the CDR3 is TGTGCCAGCAGCGCGGGAAGGTCCGGCCTCCACTTT.

This clone was observed a single time. The chain carries TRBV6-1 and TRBJ2-7, with D possibly matching TRBD1 (6 bases). The V end lost 1 base, the J end lost 4 bases, and 17 bases lay between the germline ends. Germline values: CDR1 MNHNS, CDR2 SASEGT. CDR3 length equals 16 residues. The CDR3 spells CASSEGPGDGDYEQYF. The CDR3 DNA is TGTGCCAGCAGTGAAGGCCCAGGGGACGGAGATTACGAGCAGTACTTC.

The rearrangement joins TRBV10-1 to TRBJ2-5; a weak D match, TRBD1 (6 bases). Trimming removed 3 bases at V and 2 bases at J, with 10 bases between. This CDR3 contains 14 residues. Germline assignment: CDR1 WNHNN and CDR2 SYGVQD (reference sequence). The CDR3 nucleotides are TGCGCCAGCAGTGACCCCGGACAGCAAGAGACCCAGTACTTC. This translates into CASSDPGQQETQYF.

This chain connects TRBV4-1 to TRBJ1-1; maybe TRBD1 (5 bases). Germline V CDR1 and CDR2: MGHRA, YSYEKL. CDR3 length: 14 amino acids. Trimming cost V 2 bases and J 3 bases, with 10 bases left between them. CDR3 sequence reads: CASSQLGGDTEAFF. The DNA of the CDR3 is TGCGCCAGCAGCCAACTCGGGGGAGACACTGAAGCTTTCTTT.

The V call is TRBV30, the J call TRBJ2-1, with TRBD2 matching over 7 bases. The CDR3 covers 14 residues. CDR1 and CDR2 from the germline V gene are GTSNPN and SVGIG (reference sequence). V gave up 2 bases and J gave up 6 bases; unmatched junction bases: 7. The CDR3 DNA is TGTGCCTGGAGTCATGGAAGCGGGGTCAATGAGCAGTTCTTC. This encodes CAWSHGSGVNEQFF.

This chain uses TRBV9 with TRBJ1-2; 7 bases are a match to TRBD1. The CDR3 totals 12 residues. CDR1 is SGDLS, CDR2 YYNGEE, per germline. V dropped 7 bases and J dropped 7; count of bases not matched to a gene: 7. The CDR3 spells CASADRVSGYTF. CDR3 in DNA: TGTGCCAGCGCCGACAGGGTCAGTGGCTACACCTTC.